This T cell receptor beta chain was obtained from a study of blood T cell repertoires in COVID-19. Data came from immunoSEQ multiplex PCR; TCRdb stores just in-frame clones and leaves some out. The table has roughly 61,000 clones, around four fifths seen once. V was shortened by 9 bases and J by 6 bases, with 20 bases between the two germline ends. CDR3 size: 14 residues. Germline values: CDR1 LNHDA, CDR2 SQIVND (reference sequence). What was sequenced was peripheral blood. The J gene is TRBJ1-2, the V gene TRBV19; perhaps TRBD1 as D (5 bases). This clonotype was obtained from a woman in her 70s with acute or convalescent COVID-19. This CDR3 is CASSSSAWGNGYTF. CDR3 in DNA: TGTGCCAGCTCCTCCTCGGCTTGGGGCAATGGCTACACCTTC.